This T cell receptor (beta chain) was found in a study of response to subunit inactivated influenza vaccine. Points from the study as a whole: Authors suggested that a seasonal influenza vaccination recruits few new T cells each time.

Comments on this clonotype: What it binds is not known.

The CDR3 is 15 amino acids. V lost 6 bases and J lost 3; bases outside the gene matches: 6. CDR1 is LGHDT, CDR2 YNNKEL, per germline (reference sequence). MiXCR, applied by TCRdb to the RT-PCR reads, yields one record per CDR3 protein. The sample contains 650,000 to 800,000 distinct CDR3 sequences, roughly 14% of which appear only once. This TCR derives from a man aged 45-65 years who received an inactivated influenza vaccine. This chain joins TRBV3-1 and TRBJ2-7; TRBD1 matches 12 bases. Specimen: PBMCs from blood, collected 14 to 15 days before vaccination. CDR3 coding DNA: TGTGCCAGCAGACGAGGGACAGGGGGCATCTACGAGCAGTACTTC. The encoded protein is CASRRGTGGIYEQYF.